The 6 T cell receptor beta chains below come from one sample, sequenced in a study of blood T cell repertoires in COVID-19. Measured with immunoSEQ multiplex PCR; TCRdb has only the in-frame clones, and not every one. The data contain roughly 400,000 clones, 91% of them singletons. Sequencing was carried out using PBMCs or T cells enriched from blood (not recorded which). These receptors all come from a middle-aged woman who had been exposed to COVID-19.

The chain couples TRBV18 to TRBJ1-6; D gene unclear. The germline V and J ends were trimmed by 5 bases and 7 bases, with 9 bases remaining between them. This CDR3 has 13 amino acids. Per the germline V gene, CDR1 is KGHSH and CDR2 is LQKENI. The CDR3 loop is CASSEGPNSPLHF. CDR3 DNA sequence: TGTGCCAGCTCAGAGGGCCCCAATTCACCCCTCCACTTT. Together with reference TRBV18 and TRBJ1-6, the CDR3 gives the full variable domain: NAGVMQNPRHLVRRRGQEARLRCSPMKGHSHVYWYRQLPEEGLKFMVYLQKENIIDESGMPKERFSAEFPKEGPSILRIQQVVRGDSAAYFCASSEGPNSPLHFGNGTRLTVT.

The V call is TRBV29-1, the J call TRBJ1-6; weak D call: TRBD1 (6 bases). Trimming shortened V by 5 bases and J by 7 bases, and 15 bases separated the two germline ends. The germline gives CDR1 SQVTM, CDR2 ANQGSEA. The CDR3 totals 14 residues. The CDR3 DNA sequence: TGCAGCGTTAAATCGGACAGAAACAATTCACCCCTCCACTTT. Residues: CSVKSDRNNSPLHF.

The J gene is TRBJ2-3, the V gene TRBV2; tentative D call: TRBD1 (7 bases). Germline values: CDR1 SNHLY, CDR2 FYNNEI. CDR3 size: 15 residues. V lost 9 bases, J lost 4 bases, and 20 bases lay in between. CDR3 in amino acids: CASGPGGRVSDTQYF. DNA of the CDR3: TGTGCCAGTGGACCAGGGGGGCGGGTTTCAGATACGCAGTATTTT.

The chain uses TRBV19 and TRBJ2-2, with a weak D call TRBD2 (5 bases). CDR1 is LNHDA and CDR2 is SQIVND in the germline V gene (reference sequence). This CDR3 has 14 amino acids. The ends were cut back, 9 bases at V and 4 bases at J, with 15 bases in the middle. In DNA form, the CDR3 reads TGTGCCAGCGCGAGAGGGTATCGCACCGGGGAGCTGTTTTTT. Protein sequence: CASARGYRTGELFF.

The chain is built from TRBV5-1 and TRBJ1-1; TRBD1 matches at 10 bases. Germline trimming cut 5 bases from V and 6 bases from J; bases unmatched to any gene: 7. This CDR3 has 14 residues. Looked up from germline, CDR1 is SGHRS and CDR2 is YFSETQ. The CDR3 nucleotides are TGCGCCAGCAGACGGGGACAGGGGAGCTCTGAAGCTTTCTTT. It yields the protein CASRRGQGSSEAFF.

J is TRBJ1-2 and V is TRBV10-2, with D perhaps TRBD1 (6 bases). Germline loops: CDR1 WSHSY, CDR2 SAAADI. V was pared by 2 bases and J by 0 bases, with 13 bases between. The CDR3 sequence is 16 residues long. CDR3 loop: CASSEGRGWPNYGYTF. The CDR3, as DNA: TGCGCCAGCAGTGAGGGCAGGGGTTGGCCTAACTATGGCTACACCTTC.